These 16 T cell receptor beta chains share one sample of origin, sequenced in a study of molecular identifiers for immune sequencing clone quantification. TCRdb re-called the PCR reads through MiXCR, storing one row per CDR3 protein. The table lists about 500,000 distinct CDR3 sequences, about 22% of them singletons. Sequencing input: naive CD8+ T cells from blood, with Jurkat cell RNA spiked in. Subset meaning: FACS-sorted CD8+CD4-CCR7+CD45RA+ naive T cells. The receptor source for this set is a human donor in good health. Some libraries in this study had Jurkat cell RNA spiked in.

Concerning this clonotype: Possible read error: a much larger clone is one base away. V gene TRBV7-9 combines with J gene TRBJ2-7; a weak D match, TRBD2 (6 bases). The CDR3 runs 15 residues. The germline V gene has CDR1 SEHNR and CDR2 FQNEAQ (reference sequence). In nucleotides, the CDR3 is TGTGCCAGCAGCTTAGTGCGGGGTAATAGCTACGAGCAGTGCTTC. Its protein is CASSLVRGNSYEQCF.

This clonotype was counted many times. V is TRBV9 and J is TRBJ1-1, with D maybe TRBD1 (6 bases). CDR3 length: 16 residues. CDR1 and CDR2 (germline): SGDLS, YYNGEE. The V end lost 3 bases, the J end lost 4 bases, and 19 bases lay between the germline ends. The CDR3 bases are TGTGCCAGCAGCGGGCCACGGGGGGGCTCGAGCACTGAAGCTTTCTTT. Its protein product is CASSGPRGGSSTEAFF.

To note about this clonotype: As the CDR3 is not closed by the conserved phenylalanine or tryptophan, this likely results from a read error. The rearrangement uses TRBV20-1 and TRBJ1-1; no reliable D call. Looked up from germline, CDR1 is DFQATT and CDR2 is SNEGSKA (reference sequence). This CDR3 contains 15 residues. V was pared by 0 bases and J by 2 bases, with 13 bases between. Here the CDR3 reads CSAREAGPKNTEAFS. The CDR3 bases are TGCAGTGCTAGAGAGGCCGGGCCAAAAAACACTGAAGCTTTCTCT.

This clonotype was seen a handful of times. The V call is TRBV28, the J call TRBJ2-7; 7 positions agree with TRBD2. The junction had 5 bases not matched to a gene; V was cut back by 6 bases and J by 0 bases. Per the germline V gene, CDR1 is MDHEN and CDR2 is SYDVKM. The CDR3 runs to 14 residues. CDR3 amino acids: CASRQRTSSYEQYF. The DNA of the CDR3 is TGTGCCAGCAGGCAAAGGACTAGCTCCTACGAGCAGTACTTC.

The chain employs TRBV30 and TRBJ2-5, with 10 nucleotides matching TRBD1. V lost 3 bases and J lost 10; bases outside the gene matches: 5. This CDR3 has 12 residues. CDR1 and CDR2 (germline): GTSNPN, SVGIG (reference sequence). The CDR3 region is CAWSLTGGIQYF. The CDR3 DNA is TGTGCCTGGAGCCTGACAGGGGGCATCCAGTACTTC.

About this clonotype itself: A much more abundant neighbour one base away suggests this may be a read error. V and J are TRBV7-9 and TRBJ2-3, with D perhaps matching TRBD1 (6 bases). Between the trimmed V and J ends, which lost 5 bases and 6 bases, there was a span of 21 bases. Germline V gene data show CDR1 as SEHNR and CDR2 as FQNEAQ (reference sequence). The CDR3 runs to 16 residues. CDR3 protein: CASSPWGHPVRDTQYF. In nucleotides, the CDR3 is TGTGCCAGCAGCCCGTGGGGACACCCGGTAAGGGATACGCAGTATTTT. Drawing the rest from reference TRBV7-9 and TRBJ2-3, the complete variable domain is DTGVSQNPRHKITKRGQNVTFRCDPISEHNRLYWYRQTLGQGPEFLTYFQNEAQLEKSRLLSDRFSAERPKGSFSTLEIQRTEQGDSAMYLCASSPWGHPVRDTQYFGPGTRLTVL.

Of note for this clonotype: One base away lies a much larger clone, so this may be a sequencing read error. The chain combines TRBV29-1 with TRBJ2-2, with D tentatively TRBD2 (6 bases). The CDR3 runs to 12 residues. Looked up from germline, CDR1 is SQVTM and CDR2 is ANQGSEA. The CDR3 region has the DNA TGCAGCGTTCCGGAGGGGTCCGGGGGGCTGTTTTTT. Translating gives CSVPEGSGGLFF.

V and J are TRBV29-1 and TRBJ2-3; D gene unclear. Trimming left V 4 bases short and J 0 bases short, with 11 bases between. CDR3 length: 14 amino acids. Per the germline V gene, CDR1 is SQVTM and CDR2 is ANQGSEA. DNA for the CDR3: TGCAGCGTTGTGCAGGAAACTAGCACAGATACGCAGTATTTT. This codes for CSVVQETSTDTQYF.

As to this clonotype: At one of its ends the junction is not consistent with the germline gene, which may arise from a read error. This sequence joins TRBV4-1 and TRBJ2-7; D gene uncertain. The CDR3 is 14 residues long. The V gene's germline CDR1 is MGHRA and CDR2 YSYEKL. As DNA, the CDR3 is TGCGCCAGCAGCTTTAGGGTCGAGTTGTACGAGCGGTACTTC. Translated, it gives CASSFRVELYERYF.

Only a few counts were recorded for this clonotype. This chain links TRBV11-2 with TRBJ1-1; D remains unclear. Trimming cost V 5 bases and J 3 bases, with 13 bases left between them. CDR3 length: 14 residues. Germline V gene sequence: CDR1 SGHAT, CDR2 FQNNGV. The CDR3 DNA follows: TGTGCCAGCAGCCCATTCGGGTTGGACACTGAAGCTTTCTTT. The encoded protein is CASSPFGLDTEAFF.

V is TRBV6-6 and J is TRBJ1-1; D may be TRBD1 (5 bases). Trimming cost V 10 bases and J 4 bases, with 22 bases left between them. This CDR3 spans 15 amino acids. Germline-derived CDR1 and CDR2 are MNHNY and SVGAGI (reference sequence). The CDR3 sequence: CATNPLGEWSTEAFF. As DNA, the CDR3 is TGTGCCACCAACCCTCTGGGGGAATGGAGCACTGAAGCTTTCTTT.

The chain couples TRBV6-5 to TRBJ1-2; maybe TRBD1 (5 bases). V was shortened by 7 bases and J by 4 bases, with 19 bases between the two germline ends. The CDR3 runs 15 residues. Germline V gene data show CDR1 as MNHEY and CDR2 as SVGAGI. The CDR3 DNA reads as TGTGCCAGCACCGAAAAGGCATGGGGCTTCTATGGCTACACCTTC. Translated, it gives CASTEKAWGFYGYTF.

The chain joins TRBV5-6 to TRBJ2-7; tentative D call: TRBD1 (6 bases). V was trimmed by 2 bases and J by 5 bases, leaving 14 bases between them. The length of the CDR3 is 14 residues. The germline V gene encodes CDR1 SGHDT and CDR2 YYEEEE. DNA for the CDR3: TGTGCCAGCAGCTTCGTATCAGGGGAGCACGAGCAGTACTTC. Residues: CASSFVSGEHEQYF.

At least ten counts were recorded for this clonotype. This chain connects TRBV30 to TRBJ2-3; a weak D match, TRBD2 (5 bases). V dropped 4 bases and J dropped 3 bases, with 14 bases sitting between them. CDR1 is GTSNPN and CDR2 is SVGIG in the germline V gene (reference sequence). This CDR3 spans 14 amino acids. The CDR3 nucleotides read TGTGCCTGGAATACGGGGTCTCTGACAGATACGCAGTATTTT. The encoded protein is CAWNTGSLTDTQYF.

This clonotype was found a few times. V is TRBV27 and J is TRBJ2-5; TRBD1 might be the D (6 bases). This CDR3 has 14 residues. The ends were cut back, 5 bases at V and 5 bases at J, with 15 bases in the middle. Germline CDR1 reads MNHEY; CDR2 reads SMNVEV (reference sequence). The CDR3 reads CASSPEGVLETQYF. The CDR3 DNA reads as TGTGCCAGCAGTCCCGAGGGGGTACTGGAGACCCAGTACTTC.

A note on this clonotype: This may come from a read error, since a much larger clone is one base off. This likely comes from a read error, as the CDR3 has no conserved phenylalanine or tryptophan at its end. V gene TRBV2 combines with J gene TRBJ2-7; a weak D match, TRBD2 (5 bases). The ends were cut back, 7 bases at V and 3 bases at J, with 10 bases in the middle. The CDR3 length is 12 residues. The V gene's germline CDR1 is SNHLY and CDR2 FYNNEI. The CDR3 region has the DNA TGTGCCAGCACTGACGGGAACTACGAGCAGTACCTC. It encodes CASTDGNYEQYL.